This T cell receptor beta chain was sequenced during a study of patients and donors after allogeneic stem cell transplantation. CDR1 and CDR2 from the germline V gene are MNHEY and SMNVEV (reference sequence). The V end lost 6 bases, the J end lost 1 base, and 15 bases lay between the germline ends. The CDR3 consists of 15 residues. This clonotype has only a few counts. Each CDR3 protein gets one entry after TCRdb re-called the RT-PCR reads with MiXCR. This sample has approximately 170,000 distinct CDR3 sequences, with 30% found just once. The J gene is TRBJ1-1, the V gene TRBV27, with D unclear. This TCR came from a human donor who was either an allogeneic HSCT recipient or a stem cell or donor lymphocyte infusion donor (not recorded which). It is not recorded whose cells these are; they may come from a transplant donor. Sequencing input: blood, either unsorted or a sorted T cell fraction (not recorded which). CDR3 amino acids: CASRPRKAPNTEAFF. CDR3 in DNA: TGTGCCAGCAGGCCCAGGAAAGCGCCGAACACTGAAGCTTTCTTT.